These 25 T cell receptor beta chains came from one sample sequenced in a study of cytomegalovirus exposure and HLA in healthy donors. The data were produced by immunoSEQ multiplex PCR, yet TCRdb's version contains in-frame clones alone and is incomplete. The sample has more than 130,000 clones; about 91% are singletons. Sample: PBMCs. These receptors all come from a woman in her late teens or twenties in good health and CMV-seropositive.

This clone occurred a few times. The chain carries TRBV5-1 and TRBJ2-6; no clear D gene. The CDR3 runs 14 residues. Germline V gene lookup returns CDR1 SGHRS and CDR2 YFSETQ. Trimming removed 5 bases from V and 7 bases from J, with 13 bases in between. As DNA, the CDR3 is TGCGCCAGCAGATCAACGGCAGGCGCCAACGTCCTGACTTTC. Translated, it gives CASRSTAGANVLTF.

The chain uses TRBV6-5 and TRBJ2-2; TRBD2 agrees at 12 bases. The CDR3 has 16 residues. The trim removed 0 bases at V and 5 bases at J, leaving 1 base unmatched. Looked up from germline, CDR1 is MNHEY and CDR2 is SVGAGI. The CDR3 is CASSYSGTSGTGELFF. For the CDR3, the DNA is TGTGCCAGCAGTTACTCCGGGACTAGCGGGACCGGGGAGCTGTTTTTT.

V usage is TRBV7-9 and J usage is TRBJ1-3; tentative D call: TRBD1 (6 bases). The germline V gene has CDR1 SEHNR and CDR2 FQNEAQ (reference sequence). This CDR3 is 15 amino acids long. V lost 5 bases, J lost 3 bases, and 14 bases lay in between. The CDR3 here is CASSTGTQIGNTIYF. The CDR3 DNA reads as TGTGCCAGCAGCACTGGGACACAAATTGGAAACACCATATATTTT.

The chain is built from TRBV4-3 and TRBJ1-1, with TRBD1 as a possible D gene (5 bases). Germline V gene sequence: CDR1 LGHNA, CDR2 YSLEER. The CDR3 length is 16 residues. V lost 3 bases, J lost 0 bases, and 14 bases lay in between. CDR3 sequence (DNA): TGCGCCAGCAGCCAGGAGACGACAGCTATGAACACTGAAGCTTTCTTT. Translated: CASSQETTAMNTEAFF.

The chain links TRBV6-1 to TRBJ2-1; perhaps TRBD1 as D (6 bases). The CDR3 extends over 11 amino acids. Trimming pared 6 bases from V and 13 bases from J, leaving 13 bases between. Per the germline V gene, CDR1 is MNHNS and CDR2 is SASEGT. The CDR3 nucleotides are TGTGCCAGCAGCTTAGGGGGTAGCCAGTTCTTC. Translation gives CASSLGGSQFF.

The rearrangement uses TRBV11-3 and TRBJ2-7; 8 positions agree with TRBD1. Germline V gene sequence: CDR1 SGHNT, CDR2 YENEEA. The CDR3 contains 14 residues. The ends lost 4 bases at V and 3 bases at J; junction bases unmatched: 5. The CDR3 DNA reads TGTGCCAGCAGCTCGACAGGGGACCGCTACGAGCAGTACTTC. Translated, it gives CASSSTGDRYEQYF.

This clone is a singleton in its sample. The chain is built from TRBV6-6 and TRBJ1-2; TRBD1 matches 8 bases. The V and J ends lost 6 bases and 2 bases, in that order; junction bases with no gene match: 8. CDR1 is MNHNY and CDR2 is SVGAGI in the germline V gene (reference sequence). There are 15 residues in the CDR3. The CDR3 sequence is CASRGPTGDNYGYTF. Here the CDR3 DNA reads TGTGCCAGCAGGGGTCCGACAGGGGACAACTATGGCTACACCTTC.

The V call is TRBV11-2, the J call TRBJ2-7; D is perhaps TRBD2 (6 bases). The length of the CDR3 is 14 residues. Trimming pared 1 base from V and 5 bases from J, leaving 12 bases between. Germline CDR1 SGHAT, CDR2 FQNNGV. CDR3 sequence reads: CASSLAGAIDEQYF. The DNA of the CDR3 is TGTGCCAGCAGCTTAGCGGGAGCGATCGACGAGCAGTACTTC.

The J gene is TRBJ1-2, the V gene TRBV7-9; 8 bases map to TRBD1. Trimming at V came to 5 bases and at J to 6 bases, leaving 5 bases not matched to a gene. Germline V gene data show CDR1 as SEHNR and CDR2 as FQNEAQ (reference sequence). There are 13 residues in the CDR3. CDR3 loop: CASSHRQGNGYTF. Written as DNA, the CDR3 is TGTGCCAGCAGCCATCGACAGGGGAATGGCTACACCTTC.

The V gene is TRBV6-5, the J gene TRBJ2-5, with 13 bases identical to TRBD2. With 5 bases clipped from V and 4 bases from J, the junction kept 1 base outside the gene matches. The CDR3 length is 14 residues. CDR1 and CDR2 from the germline V gene are MNHEY and SVGAGI. The CDR3 loop is CASSGLAGAETQYF. The CDR3, as DNA: TGTGCCAGCAGTGGACTAGCGGGGGCAGAGACCCAGTACTTC.

The chain joins TRBV19 to TRBJ2-7; unclear D gene. Germline-derived CDR1 and CDR2 are LNHDA and SQIVND (reference sequence). V lost 4 bases, J lost 3 bases, and 10 bases lay in between. The CDR3 sequence is 13 residues long. The CDR3 region has the DNA TGTGCCAGTAGTAAAACAAGATACTACGAGCAGTACTTC. Translation: CASSKTRYYEQYF.

The CDR3 DNA reads TGTGCCAGCAGTCCAGACAGGAATATCGCCATTCAGTACTTC. It yields the protein CASSPDRNIAIQYF. The chain couples TRBV6-1 to TRBJ2-4; weak D call: TRBD1 (6 bases). Germline V gene data show CDR1 as MNHNS and CDR2 as SASEGT. The CDR3 sequence is 14 residues long. The germline V and J ends were trimmed by 5 bases and 9 bases, with 17 bases remaining between them.

The chain has TRBV18 and TRBJ1-6; D unresolved. The V and J ends lost 6 bases and 10 bases respectively, with 10 bases between them. Germline loops: CDR1 KGHSH, CDR2 LQKENI. The CDR3 contains 12 residues. The CDR3 protein is CASSEPISPLHF. CDR3 coding DNA: TGTGCCAGCTCGGAGCCTATCTCACCCCTCCACTTT.

The chain carries TRBV29-1 and TRBJ2-2, with 9 bases identical to TRBD1. Germline lookup yields CDR1 SQVTM and CDR2 ANQGSEA. Losses at the gene ends were 5 bases for V and 4 bases for J; bases not matched to a gene: 5. The CDR3 has 14 residues. CDR3 amino acids: CSVYRGQGTGELFF. CDR3 DNA sequence: TGCAGCGTTTACAGGGGGCAGGGCACCGGGGAGCTGTTTTTT.

The count of this clone is one. V gene TRBV7-3 combines with J gene TRBJ2-1, with D tentatively TRBD2 (6 bases). The CDR3 is 14 residues long. Looked up from germline, CDR1 is SGHTA and CDR2 is FQGTGA. Trimming cost V 5 bases and J 3 bases, with 11 bases left between them. CDR3: CASSRLGDYNEQFF. CDR3 coding DNA: TGTGCCAGCAGCCGACTAGGGGACTACAATGAGCAGTTCTTC.

V is TRBV10-3 and J is TRBJ1-2; D gene ambiguous. Per germline, CDR1 ENHRY and CDR2 SYGVKD. The length of the CDR3 is 14 residues. Trimming took off 0 bases at V and 8 bases at J, with 13 bases between the two ends. The CDR3 loop reads CAISESPGRGGYTF. CDR3 in DNA: TGTGCCATCAGTGAGTCCCCGGGCCGGGGAGGCTACACCTTC.

The chain has TRBV6-5 and TRBJ1-2; D perhaps matches TRBD1 (5 bases). V lost 6 bases and J lost 3, with 8 bases in between. The length of the CDR3 is 12 residues. Germline V gene lookup returns CDR1 MNHEY and CDR2 SVGAGI. The CDR3 DNA reads TGTGCCAGCAGATCGACAGACTATGGCTACACCTTC. Residues: CASRSTDYGYTF.

This chain uses TRBV2 with TRBJ1-1; D may be TRBD1 (6 bases). The CDR3 consists of 12 residues. Trimming shortened V by 4 bases and J by 8 bases, and 11 bases separated the two germline ends. Looked up from germline, CDR1 is SNHLY and CDR2 is FYNNEI. CDR3 loop: CASSGVRGEAFF. The CDR3 bases are TGTGCCAGCAGTGGGGTCAGGGGAGAAGCTTTCTTT.

This clone was recorded once. The V gene is TRBV28, the J gene TRBJ1-2; D uncertain. V was trimmed by 8 bases and J by 8 bases, leaving 36 bases between them. This CDR3 is 19 amino acids long. The V gene's germline CDR1 is MDHEN and CDR2 SYDVKM. In DNA form, the CDR3 reads TGTGCCAGCTCCGAACAAAAGCCGTGGAGGACGCTCTTGTTTCGGGGCTACACCTTC. Translated: CASSEQKPWRTLLFRGYTF.

The rearrangement uses TRBV19 and TRBJ1-2; D gene uncertain. Germline values: CDR1 LNHDA, CDR2 SQIVND (reference sequence). This CDR3 has 13 residues. Deletions cut 3 bases from V and 3 bases from J, with 8 bases between. As DNA, the CDR3 is TGTGCCAGTAGTATCTCCGGAGACTATGGCTACACCTTC. As protein: CASSISGDYGYTF.

The chain combines TRBV29-1 with TRBJ1-2, with 9 bases matching TRBD1. Germline CDR1 and CDR2: SQVTM and ANQGSEA. The CDR3 spans 13 residues. V was pared by 6 bases and J by 4 bases, with 6 bases of the junction left unmatched. CDR3 DNA: TGCAGCGTCTACAGGGGGCAGGCCTATGGCTACACCTTC. Amino acids: CSVYRGQAYGYTF.

This chain uses TRBV5-4 with TRBJ1-1; a possible D gene is TRBD1 (6 bases). This CDR3 region has 14 residues. The V end lost 2 bases, the J end lost 5 bases, and 13 bases lay between the germline ends. Germline V gene lookup returns CDR1 SGHNT and CDR2 YYREEE (reference sequence). The CDR3 spells CASSFRGIGTEAFF. The CDR3 nucleotides read TGTGCCAGCAGCTTCAGGGGTATTGGGACTGAAGCTTTCTTT.

This clone was counted at least ten times. The rearrangement uses TRBV5-1 and TRBJ1-1; 7 bases are shared with TRBD1. In germline, CDR1 is SGHRS, CDR2 YFSETQ. V lost 1 base, J lost 3 bases, and 3 bases stayed unmatched. This CDR3 has 14 amino acids. CDR3 loop: CASSLTGVDTEAFF. CDR3 DNA sequence: TGCGCCAGCAGCTTGACAGGGGTTGACACTGAAGCTTTCTTT.

The chain employs TRBV28 and TRBJ2-7; D ambiguous. Trimming cost V 2 bases and J 6 bases, with 5 bases left between them. This CDR3 region has 11 residues. CDR1 is MDHEN, CDR2 SYDVKM, per germline. The CDR3 protein is CASSLSFEQYF. The CDR3 DNA is TGTGCCAGCAGTTTAAGCTTCGAGCAGTACTTC.

V and J are TRBV25-1 and TRBJ1-2; no firm D call. The V gene lost 6 bases and the J gene lost 7 bases, with 9 bases spanning the gap. This CDR3 region has 11 residues. The germline V gene encodes CDR1 MGHDK and CDR2 SYGVNS. CDR3 sequence: CASRTVFGYTF. CDR3 DNA sequence: TGTGCCAGCAGAACTGTGTTTGGCTACACCTTC.